This T cell receptor beta chain was sequenced during a study of T cell repertoires in ileal Crohn's disease. A word on this clone: The target antigen is unknown.

Study results and limitations: Every patient over 26.8% clonality showed endoscopic recurrence. Compared with CD4 T cells, sorted CD8 cells carried more expanded clones. Compared with non-smokers, active smokers at surgery showed more clonal expansions.

Approximately 500 nanograms of biopsy DNA per sample underwent TCRB immunosequencing. TCRdb's copy holds only in-frame clones and misses some; the assay was immunoSEQ multiplex PCR. This table has some 27,000 clones, about four fifths appearing once. The clonotype was recovered from an adult with Crohn's disease. Input material: ileal tissue.

The CDR3 loop is CASSPTRDTEAFF. In nucleotides, the CDR3 is TGTGCCAGCTCACCAACTCGGGACACTGAAGCTTTCTTT. This chain joins TRBV18 and TRBJ1-1; D is ambiguous. Trimming shortened V by 2 bases and J by 3 bases, and 7 bases separated the two germline ends. Per germline, CDR1 KGHSH and CDR2 LQKENI. This CDR3 is 13 amino acids long.